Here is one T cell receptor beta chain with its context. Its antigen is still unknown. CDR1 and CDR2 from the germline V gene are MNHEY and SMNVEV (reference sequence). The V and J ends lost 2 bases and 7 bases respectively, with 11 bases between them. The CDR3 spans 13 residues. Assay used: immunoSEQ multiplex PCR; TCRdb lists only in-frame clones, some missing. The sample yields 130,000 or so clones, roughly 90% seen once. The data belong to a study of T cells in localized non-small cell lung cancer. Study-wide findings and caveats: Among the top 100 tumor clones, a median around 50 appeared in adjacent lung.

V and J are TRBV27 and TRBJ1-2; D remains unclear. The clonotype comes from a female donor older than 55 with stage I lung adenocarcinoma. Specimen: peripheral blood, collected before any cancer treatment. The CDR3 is CASSLRGPGGYTF. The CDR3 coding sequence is TGTGCCAGCAGTTTACGGGGTCCGGGTGGCTACACCTTC.